Below are 17 T cell receptor beta chains sequenced from a single sample in a study of T cell changes during pregnancy in multiple sclerosis. Repertoires were generated with immunoSEQ multiplex PCR, while TCRdb's copy carries only in-frame clones and drops some. The sample holds some 42,000 clones; 90% to 95% are singletons and the top ten take 0.5% to 0.75%. Sequenced material: CD4+ T cells from peripheral blood mononuclear cells, taken in the third trimester of pregnancy. The origin of the receptors is a female donor with multiple sclerosis, enrolled in a pregnancy study.

The rearrangement joins TRBV12-5 to TRBJ2-7; TRBD2 might be the D (7 bases). The CDR3 extends over 16 amino acids. V was cut by 2 bases and J by 0 bases, with 14 bases left in between. Germline CDR1 LGHNT, CDR2 FRNRAP. In DNA, the CDR3 is TGTGCTAGTGGTTTGCCCCGGGGGGCCGACTCCTACGAGCAGTACTTC. Encoded protein: CASGLPRGADSYEQYF.

The chain uses TRBV30 and TRBJ1-5, with 7 bases lining up with TRBD1. The CDR3 sequence is 14 residues long. Germline V lookup: CDR1 GTSNPN, CDR2 SVGIG (reference sequence). V trimming: 2 bases; J trimming: 3 bases; junction bases outside the gene matches: 4. CDR3 DNA sequence: TGTGCCTGGAGTCGGGACAGCCCCAATCAGCCCCAGCATTTT. Protein sequence: CAWSRDSPNQPQHF.

The rearrangement links TRBV10-3 to TRBJ1-1, with TRBD1 as a possible D gene (6 bases). The CDR3 has 14 amino acids. Per the germline V gene, CDR1 is ENHRY and CDR2 is SYGVKD. Trimming shortened V by 7 bases and J by 1 base, and 13 bases separated the two germline ends. The CDR3 DNA sequence: TGTGCCATCAAACCCCCGGGACAGAACACTGAAGCTTTCTTT. Encoded protein: CAIKPPGQNTEAFF.

The chain has TRBV30 and TRBJ2-2, with D possibly matching TRBD1 (6 bases). This CDR3 is built from 15 residues. Trimming removed 7 bases at V and 4 bases at J, with 19 bases between. CDR1 and CDR2 from the germline V gene are GTSNPN and SVGIG (reference sequence). This CDR3 reads CAYKTWGRGTGELFF. CDR3 sequence (DNA): TGTGCCTACAAAACTTGGGGGCGCGGCACCGGGGAGCTGTTTTTT.

This chain connects TRBV18 to TRBJ2-7; perhaps TRBD1 as D (5 bases). The CDR3 is made up of 13 amino acids. Trimming cost V 3 bases and J 6 bases, with 12 bases left between them. Germline lookup yields CDR1 KGHSH and CDR2 LQKENI. The CDR3 bases are TGTGCCAGCTCACCGACGCGCAGGGCCGAGCAGTACTTC. Translating gives CASSPTRRAEQYF.

In DNA, the CDR3 is TGTGCCAGCAGTGGGGAGGGCAATCAGCCCCAGCATTTT. It codes for CASSGEGNQPQHF. This chain uses TRBV2 with TRBJ1-5; D ambiguous. This CDR3 contains 13 residues. Germline CDR1 is SNHLY and CDR2 is FYNNEI. V lost 4 bases, J lost 2 bases, and 6 bases lay in between. The variable domain in full, with the rest retrieved from reference TRBV2 and TRBJ1-5, is EPEVTQTPSHQVTQMGQEVILRCVPISNHLYFYWYRQILGQKVEFLVSFYNNEISEKSEIFDDQFSVERPDGSNFTLKIRSTKLEDSAMYFCASSGEGNQPQHFGDGTRLSIL.

The V call is TRBV6-5, the J call TRBJ2-7; D is possibly TRBD2 (5 bases). Germline V gives CDR1 MNHEY, CDR2 SVGAGI. The length of the CDR3 is 11 residues. V was shortened by 6 bases and J by 6 bases, with 9 bases between the two germline ends. The DNA of the CDR3 is TGTGCCAGCAGAGGAGGTGCCGAGCAGTACTTC. Protein product: CASRGGAEQYF.

This clone was seen only once. The same CDR3 also results from other DNA sequences found in this sample. V and J are TRBV6-5 and TRBJ2-7; 7 bases agree with TRBD1. From germline, CDR1 is MNHEY and CDR2 SVGAGI. Trimming took 0 bases from V and 3 from J; bases not matched to a gene: 5. The CDR3 is 15 residues long. The CDR3 here is CASSYSNRGSYEQYF. CDR3 nucleotides: TGTGCCAGCAGTTACTCGAACAGGGGCAGCTACGAGCAGTACTTC.

This chain links TRBV7-9 with TRBJ2-5; 10 bases align to TRBD2. CDR1 and CDR2 (germline): SEHNR, FQNEAQ (reference sequence). The CDR3 loop spans 18 amino acids. Trimming took 5 bases from V and 1 from J; bases not matched to a gene: 13. CDR3 bases: TGTGCCAGCAGCCCCGCTAGCGGGAGTTCGGGGACCCAAGAGACCCAGTACTTC. Amino acid sequence: CASSPASGSSGTQETQYF.

The count of this clone is one. CDR3: CATRQGFGTDTQYF. The DNA for the CDR3 is TGTGCCACCCGACAGGGGTTTGGCACAGATACGCAGTATTTT. The J gene is TRBJ2-3, the V gene TRBV10-3; 8 positions agree with TRBD1. V lost 10 bases, J lost 1 base, and 7 bases stayed unmatched. CDR3 length: 14 residues. Germline V gene sequence: CDR1 ENHRY, CDR2 SYGVKD.

The chain carries TRBV11-1 and TRBJ2-2; 9 bases map to TRBD1. Germline CDR1 is SGHAT and CDR2 is FQDESV (reference sequence). The CDR3 is 16 residues long. J lost 4 bases, V lost 5 bases, and 8 bases had no gene match. CDR3 DNA sequence: TGTGCCAGCAGCGCCGGGACAGGGCACCCCACCGGGGAGCTGTTTTTT. As protein: CASSAGTGHPTGELFF.

The rearrangement links TRBV19 to TRBJ1-5; D not resolved. V lost 1 base, J lost 3 bases, and 7 bases lay in between. This CDR3 is 14 amino acids long. Per the germline V gene, CDR1 is LNHDA and CDR2 is SQIVND (reference sequence). The CDR3 DNA reads TGTGCCAGTAGTATAGGAGGGAACAATCAGCCCCAGCATTTT. Translation gives CASSIGGNNQPQHF.

The chain carries TRBV7-3 and TRBJ2-2; 13 bases line up with TRBD2. Germline V gene sequence: CDR1 SGHTA, CDR2 FQGTGA. Unmatched junction bases numbered 9, after V lost 6 bases and J lost 8 bases. The CDR3 spans 16 residues. In DNA, the CDR3 is TGTGCCAGCAGATTGGCTCCGGGACTAGCGGGAGGGGAGCTGTTTTTT. It codes for CASRLAPGLAGGELFF.

V usage is TRBV10-3 and J usage is TRBJ1-5; 8 nucleotides line up with TRBD1. Germline V gene lookup returns CDR1 ENHRY and CDR2 SYGVKD. V lost 0 bases and J lost 8; bases outside the gene matches: 9. The CDR3 contains 16 residues. The chain's CDR3 is CAISESGGQVGKPQHF. Here the CDR3 DNA reads TGTGCCATCAGTGAGTCTGGGGGACAGGTTGGCAAGCCCCAGCATTTT.

This CDR3 reads CASSIVLAGFYNEQFF. CDR3 in DNA: TGTGCCAGTAGTATAGTGCTAGCGGGGTTCTACAATGAGCAGTTCTTC. This sequence joins TRBV19 and TRBJ2-1, with 9 bases matching TRBD2. V dropped 1 base and J dropped 3; count of bases not matched to a gene: 4. CDR3 length equals 16 residues. Looked up from germline, CDR1 is LNHDA and CDR2 is SQIVND (reference sequence). Variable domain in full (rest from reference TRBV19 and TRBJ2-1): DGGITQSPKYLFRKEGQNVTLSCEQNLNHDAMYWYRQDPGQGLRLIYYSQIVNDFQKGDIAEGYSVSREKKESFPLTVTSAQKNPTAFYLCASSIVLAGFYNEQFFGPGTRLTVL.

The count of this clone is one. Germline is not matched at one junction end, which may reflect a read error. J is TRBJ1-1 and V is TRBV7-6, with TRBD1 matching over 7 bases. CDR1 and CDR2 (germline): SGHVS, FNYEAQ. CDR3 length: 14 amino acids. The CDR3 DNA reads TGCTCCACCGGGAGGGGGCTGGTGAGGACTGAAGCTTTCTTT. Encoded protein: CSTGRGLVRTEAFF.

The genes are TRBV28 and TRBJ1-2, with D perhaps TRBD1 (6 bases). V gave up 6 bases and J gave up 3 bases, with 20 bases separating them. This CDR3 comprises 16 residues. Germline CDR1 MDHEN, CDR2 SYDVKM. The CDR3 DNA follows: TGTGCCAGCAGGGGGGGTTTGCGGGGGCGTCACTATGGCTACACCTTC. Amino acids: CASRGGLRGRHYGYTF.